This T cell receptor beta chain derives from a study of cytomegalovirus exposure and HLA in healthy donors. Study results and caveats: Reportedly, fewer N-insertions than the approximately 700-donor mean appeared in an Asian-associated ancestry cluster in a later analysis. DRB1 showed the most TCR associations and HLA-C the fewest in a later analysis, as rates varied by HLA locus.

Notes on this clone: Its antigen is still unknown.

Healthy bone marrow donors formed the donor group. With 60 Vbeta and 13 Jbeta primers, the PCR was carried out. In the original analysis: In a later analysis, some 11 million of 65 million to 80 million unique beta chains occurred in at least two donors. Sequencing was performed with immunoSEQ multiplex PCR; in TCRdb, only in-frame clones are kept and a portion is missing. Clonal size and the V and J genes are those of that table, whereas D and trimming came from the DNA. The sample's table shows around 100,000 clones. This sequence originates from a man younger than 40 in good health and CMV-seronegative. The sample consisted of PBMCs.

CDR3 sequence (DNA): TGCAGCGTTGAAGCCAGGGGGGTGAACACTGAAGCTTTCTTT. Residues: CSVEARGVNTEAFF. V and J are TRBV29-1 and TRBJ1-1; TRBD1 aligns across 7 bases. In germline, CDR1 is SQVTM, CDR2 ANQGSEA. V lost 1 base and J lost 0; bases outside the gene matches: 2. This CDR3 contains 14 residues.